This passage covers 15 T cell receptor beta chains from one sample sequenced in a study of T cell responses to AZD1222 COVID-19 vaccine. Data came from immunoSEQ multiplex PCR; TCRdb stores just in-frame clones and leaves some out. The sample shows 130,000 or so clones, 92% of them seen only once. Sample: peripheral blood, taken on day 0 of AZD1222 vaccination. The receptor source for this set is an adult in good health.

CDR3 nucleotides: TGCGCCAGCAGCCAACCGATGGGCACTGAAGCTTTCTTT. Its protein is CASSQPMGTEAFF. This chain uses TRBV5-1 with TRBJ1-1, with unresolved D. CDR3 length: 13 amino acids. V gave up 4 bases and J gave up 4 bases, with 11 bases separating them. Germline V gives CDR1 SGHRS, CDR2 YFSETQ. The full variable domain, in which reference TRBV5-1 and TRBJ1-1 provide the parts outside the CDR3, is KAGVTQTPRYLIKTRGQQVTLSCSPISGHRSVSWYQQTPGQGLQFLFEYFSETQRNKGNFPGRFSGRQFSNSRSEMNVSTLELGDSALYLCASSQPMGTEAFFGQGTRLTVV.

A single count supports this clone. V is TRBV5-5 and J is TRBJ2-2; D assignment may be TRBD1 or TRBD2 (5 bases each). Between the trimmed V and J ends, which lost 1 base and 2 bases, there was a span of 15 bases. This CDR3 comprises 17 residues. The germline gives CDR1 SGHKS, CDR2 YYEKEE (reference sequence). In DNA form, the CDR3 reads TGTGCCAGCAGCTTGAACCCGACGGGGCTTAACACCGGGGAGCTGTTTTTT. Translating it yields CASSLNPTGLNTGELFF.

The sample holds a few counts of this clone. The rearrangement links TRBV7-9 to TRBJ1-3; the D gene is possibly TRBD1 (5 bases). V was clipped by 3 bases and J by 3 bases, with 15 bases between them. Germline assignment: CDR1 SEHNR and CDR2 FQNEAQ (reference sequence). The length of the CDR3 is 16 residues. The CDR3 DNA reads TGTGCCAGCAGCTTGGGGACGGACTCTGATGGAAACACCATATATTTT. Its protein product is CASSLGTDSDGNTIYF.

The J gene is TRBJ2-1, the V gene TRBV21-1; the DNA was not compared with TRBD2, the D call given in the table. TRBV21-1 is deemed a pseudogene. The CDR3 is 17 amino acids. Here the CDR3 reads CASSKTRQGGSANEQFF. CDR3 DNA: TGTGCCAGCAGCAAAACGAGGCAGGGAGGTTCTGCGAATGAGCAGTTCTTC.

The chain combines TRBV7-3 with TRBJ2-7; 7 bases fit TRBD2. The germline gives CDR1 SGHTA, CDR2 FQGTGA. Losses at the gene ends were 2 bases for V and 5 bases for J; bases not matched to a gene: 3. This CDR3 region has 13 residues. CDR3 protein: CASSLAGRDEQYF. CDR3 bases: TGTGCCAGCAGCTTAGCGGGGAGGGACGAGCAGTACTTC.

This chain joins TRBV9 and TRBJ2-1, with 8 bases identical to TRBD1. Germline CDR1 reads SGDLS; CDR2 reads YYNGEE. Germline trimming cut 7 bases from V and 3 bases from J; bases unmatched to any gene: 0. This CDR3 has 12 amino acids. CDR3 DNA: TGTGCCAGCGGGACAGGCTACAATGAGCAGTTCTTC. Its protein is CASGTGYNEQFF.

This sequence joins TRBV19 and TRBJ1-3, with D hard to call. CDR1 and CDR2 (germline): LNHDA, SQIVND (reference sequence). The germline V and J ends were trimmed by 2 bases and 2 bases, with 4 bases remaining between them. The CDR3 has 13 residues. CDR3 in amino acids: CASSIQPGNTIYF. CDR3 DNA sequence: TGTGCCAGTAGTATACAACCTGGAAACACCATATATTTT.

The chain uses TRBV7-9 and TRBJ2-1; 9 bases align to TRBD1. The germline gives CDR1 SEHNR, CDR2 FQNEAQ (reference sequence). V lost 4 bases to trimming and J lost 7 bases; unmatched junction nucleotides: 5. This CDR3 is 14 amino acids long. CDR3 loop: CASSSRDRENEQFF. CDR3 DNA sequence: TGTGCCAGCAGCTCCCGGGACAGGGAAAATGAGCAGTTCTTC.

The rearrangement joins TRBV28 to TRBJ2-5; 10 bases are shared with TRBD2. V shed 3 bases and J 2 bases; nucleotides not matched to a gene: 6. Germline V gene sequence: CDR1 MDHEN, CDR2 SYDVKM. CDR3 length equals 16 residues. CDR3 DNA sequence: TGTGCCAGCAGTTTTCCTAGCGGGAGTCCACAAGAGACCCAGTACTTC. It translates to CASSFPSGSPQETQYF.

This clone was detected only once. The gene calls are TRBV5-1 and TRBJ2-7, with 10 bases aligning to TRBD1. This CDR3 contains 14 residues. Per germline, CDR1 SGHRS and CDR2 YFSETQ. The junction had 10 bases not matched to a gene; V was cut back by 7 bases and J by 6 bases. The CDR3, as DNA: TGCGCCAGCGCGCCCCGGACAGGGGGGGGCGAGCAGTACTTC. It yields the protein CASAPRTGGGEQYF.

The chain recombines TRBV28 with TRBJ2-7; possible D gene TRBD1, 6 bases. V gave up 4 bases and J gave up 2 bases, with 12 bases separating them. The CDR3 runs 14 residues. From germline, CDR1 is MDHEN and CDR2 SYDVKM. In DNA form, the CDR3 reads TGTGCCAGCAGTTCCACGGACAGCGCCTACGAGCAGTACTTC. It specifies CASSSTDSAYEQYF. The full variable domain, in which reference TRBV28 and TRBJ2-7 provide the parts outside the CDR3, is DVKVTQSSRYLVKRTGEKVFLECVQDMDHENMFWYRQDPGLGLRLIYFSYDVKMKEKGDIPEGYSVSREKKERFSLILESASTNQTSMYLCASSSTDSAYEQYFGPGTRLTVT.

V and J are TRBV3-1 (or the pseudogene TRBV3-2) and TRBJ1-2; 10 bases match TRBD1. CDR3 length equals 13 residues. Germline V gives CDR1 LGHDT, CDR2 YNNKEL (reference sequence). J lost 6 bases, V lost 6 bases, and 4 bases had no gene match. CDR3 bases: TGTGCCAGCAGGCCGACAGGGGGCCATGGCTACACCTTC. This codes for CASRPTGGHGYTF.

This chain joins TRBV7-9 and TRBJ1-1, with a possible D match to TRBD1 (6 bases). CDR3 length: 13 amino acids. The V and J ends lost 5 bases and 3 bases respectively, with 10 bases between them. Germline V gene data show CDR1 as SEHNR and CDR2 as FQNEAQ (reference sequence). CDR3 amino acids: CASSRNRDTEAFF. Here the CDR3 DNA reads TGTGCCAGCAGCCGGAACAGGGACACTGAAGCTTTCTTT.

This chain joins TRBV5-1 and TRBJ2-1, with 14 bases matching TRBD2. Trimming removed 4 bases from V and 5 bases from J; junction bases left unmatched: 8. This CDR3 is 17 amino acids long. Germline values: CDR1 SGHRS, CDR2 YFSETQ. The CDR3 DNA reads TGCGCCAGCAGCCCAGGACTAGCGGGAGGTTTAAACAATGAGCAGTTCTTC. This gives the protein CASSPGLAGGLNNEQFF. The full variable domain, its missing parts supplied by reference TRBV5-1 and TRBJ2-1, is KAGVTQTPRYLIKTRGQQVTLSCSPISGHRSVSWYQQTPGQGLQFLFEYFSETQRNKGNFPGRFSGRQFSNSRSEMNVSTLELGDSALYLCASSPGLAGGLNNEQFFGPGTRLTVL.

The chain has TRBV28 and TRBJ2-3; D gene unclear. Germline loops: CDR1 MDHEN, CDR2 SYDVKM. The CDR3 is 14 residues long. Trimming took off 3 bases at V and 4 bases at J, with 11 bases between the two ends. CDR3 DNA sequence: TGTGCCAGCAGTTTTCCGGAGATCCCAGATACGCAGTATTTT. This codes for CASSFPEIPDTQYF. Combining the CDR3 with reference TRBV28 and TRBJ2-3 gives the whole variable domain DVKVTQSSRYLVKRTGEKVFLECVQDMDHENMFWYRQDPGLGLRLIYFSYDVKMKEKGDIPEGYSVSREKKERFSLILESASTNQTSMYLCASSFPEIPDTQYFGPGTRLTVL.